The source of this T cell receptor (beta chain) is a study of T-cell reconstitution after alpha-beta-depleted transplantation in children (dated by TCRdb to the mid-2010s). For the wider study: Using TCR repertoire profiling, the study quantitatively followed how T-cell immune reconstitution unfolded in children after TCRalphabeta/CD19-depleted allogeneic hematopoietic cell transplantation.

Comment on this clonotype: Its antigen is still unknown. No base qualities exist here, and no much larger clone lies one base off it.

Library generation was performed with PCR. The run used an Illumina HiSeq 2500. To normalize quantification of the TCRbeta repertoire, the TCR libraries were built with molecular barcoding that relied on unique molecular identifiers. In TCRdb, the public reads were trimmed at Q25 with fastp and aligned with MiXCR, with productive beta chains retained. Identical CDR3 proteins give one entry, which carries the most common genes and DNA. The sample yields 300,000 to 350,000 distinct CDR3 sequences; 16% were counted once. About 41% of the sample is held by the ten biggest clonotypes. Results and caveats for the whole study, not just this receptor: Over the following months the frequencies of hyperexpanded clones went down, and after one year T-cell counts and TCRbeta diversity were mostly credited to newly produced T cells. In some patients, high TCRbeta diversity at day 60 was attributed to recipient T cells and intrathymic progenitors that had survived conditioning. About two months after transplant, the apparently early recovery of alphabetaT-cell counts reportedly depended on just several hundred clones that had expanded rapidly and came from non-depleted graft cells.

The CDR3, cysteine through phenylalanine, is 11 amino acids long. Kept here is only the CDR3 DNA, which spans 33 bases and is read in frame from base 1. The junction shows trimming of 1 base on V and 7 bases on J, plus 2 bases between the germline ends. CDR1 and CDR2 are drawn from the germline V gene: SGHRS, YFSETQ. This specimen's treatment or condition label, per the study, means: allogeneic hematopoietic cell transplantation with graft depleted of TCRalphabeta T cells and CD19 B cells. The transplant recipients were children given TCRalphabeta/CD19-depleted allogeneic hematopoietic cell grafts. The chain is encoded by TRBV5-1 joined to TRBJ2-2; the D gene identity is not certain. The source material was PBMCs, mostly from graft donor cells, sampled 360 days after TCRalphabeta/CD19-depleted stem cell transplant. The TCR originated in a male patient aged 2-10 years who had a stem cell transplant for acute lymphoblastic leukemia, so the T cells may come from the graft donor. CDR3 sequence: CASSLFGELFF. DNA sequence: TGCGCCAGCAGCTTGTTCGGGGAGCTGTTTTTT.